This T cell receptor beta chain originates from a study of cytomegalovirus exposure and HLA in healthy donors. Trimming at V came to 2 bases and at J to 6 bases, leaving 1 base not matched to a gene. The CDR3 loop spans 14 amino acids. The germline gives CDR1 MNHEY, CDR2 SMNVEV (reference sequence). This PCR relied on a set of 60 Vbeta primers and 13 Jbeta primers. TCRdb keeps only in-frame clones here, not all; method: immunoSEQ multiplex PCR. The sample has some 130,000 clones, over 60% seen once. V usage is TRBV27 and J usage is TRBJ1-5; TRBD1 agrees at 10 bases. Sequenced material: PBMCs. The sequence was obtained from a human donor in good health. The CDR3 nucleotides read TGTGCCAGCAGTTTAGGACAGGGGGGTCAGCCCCAGCATTTT. Translated: CASSLGQGGQPQHF.